This T cell receptor (beta chain) was captured in a study of cytomegalovirus exposure and HLA in healthy donors. CDR1 and CDR2 from the germline V gene are SGHAT and FQNNGV. The junction had 5 bases not matched to a gene; V was cut back by 3 bases and J by 5 bases. The CDR3 has 14 amino acids. The PCR had 60 Vbeta and 13 Jbeta primers. Profiled with immunoSEQ multiplex PCR; TCRdb holds only in-frame clones, not every one. The table gives approximately 30,000 clones; the top ten clones make up more than 3% of it. This chain connects TRBV11-2 to TRBJ1-1; 8 nucleotides line up with TRBD1. Sequencing used PBMCs. The source is a middle-aged woman in good health and CMV-seropositive. CDR3 bases: TGTGCCAGCAGCTTTCTACAGGGGGGAACTGAAGCTTTCTTT. This sequence encodes CASSFLQGGTEAFF.